This T cell receptor (beta chain) comes out of a study of T cell responses to AZD1222 COVID-19 vaccine. Study-wide results and caveats: Breadth and depth of Spike-specific TCRs rose after two AZD1222 doses. Along spike, vaccine-associated CD4 TCRs were found throughout, with dominance at 160-218 and 743-854. There were mostly white British donors and more females than males, and clonal diversity was possibly underestimated.

Concerning this clone: The antigen remains undetermined.

This table comes from immunoSEQ multiplex PCR, and its TCRdb copy is limited to in-frame clones, with some not included. Among about 160,000 clones listed, approximately 90% were seen once. V lost 1 base, J lost 15 bases, and 16 bases lay in between. Germline V gene sequence: CDR1 MNHNS, CDR2 SASEGT. The CDR3 has 13 residues. The sample consisted of peripheral blood, taken 28 days after the second AZD1222 dose. The V gene is TRBV6-1, the J gene TRBJ2-1; D is unclear. The TCR comes from an adult who received the AZD1222 COVID-19 vaccine. DNA for the CDR3: TGTGCCAGCAGTGAAGAACATCTCCGCTCACCGTTCTTC. This translates into CASSEEHLRSPFF.